One sample yielded the 15 T cell receptor beta chains listed below, sequenced in a study of blood T cell repertoires in COVID-19. TCRdb's table, derived via immunoSEQ multiplex PCR, lists solely in-frame clones and lacks some. The sample has tens of thousands of clones, approximately 83% seen once; the top ten hold 20% to 30%. The sample comprised peripheral blood. Every receptor here comes from a human donor with acute or convalescent COVID-19. The donor label of this sample is uncertain.

This clone was seen once. This sequence joins TRBV3-1 (or the pseudogene TRBV3-2) and TRBJ2-1, with 12 bases that match TRBD2. V lost 4 bases and J lost 7; bases outside the gene matches: 11. The CDR3 covers 17 residues. Per germline, CDR1 LGHDT and CDR2 YNNKEL (reference sequence). The CDR3: CASSRGLAGILRNEQFF. The CDR3, as DNA: TGTGCCAGCAGCCGCGGACTAGCGGGGATTTTGAGGAATGAGCAGTTCTTC.

This rearrangement joins TRBV25-1 to TRBJ2-1; D call uncertain. V was pared by 8 bases and J by 2 bases, with 13 bases between. Germline assignment: CDR1 MGHDK and CDR2 SYGVNS. CDR3 length equals 14 residues. Here the CDR3 DNA reads TGTGCCAGCGCTATACCAGGTCCCTACAATGAGCAGTTCTTC. This encodes CASAIPGPYNEQFF. The variable domain in full, completed from reference TRBV25-1 and TRBJ2-1, reads EADIYQTPRYLVIGTGKKITLECSQTMGHDKMYWYQQDPGMELHLIHYSYGVNSTEKGDLSSESTVSRIRTEHFPLTLESARPSHTSQYLCASAIPGPYNEQFFGPGTRLTVL.

The chain carries TRBV25-1 and TRBJ2-2; D may be TRBD1 (5 bases). CDR1 MGHDK and CDR2 SYGVNS come from the germline V gene. Trimming cost V 3 bases and J 1 base, with 12 bases left between them. This CDR3 has 16 residues. The CDR3 DNA reads as TGTGCCAGCAGTGACTTACAGGCCCTGAACACCGGGGAGCTGTTTTTT. Translating gives CASSDLQALNTGELFF.

V is TRBV21-1 and J is TRBJ2-1; the table's D call of TRBD1 was not tested on the DNA. TRBV21-1 is a documented pseudogene. This CDR3 comprises 12 residues. CDR3 sequence (DNA): TGTGCCAGAACAGGGGATTACAATGAGCAGTTCTTC. Residues: CARTGDYNEQFF.

The gene calls are TRBV7-8 and TRBJ1-1, with 7 bases that match TRBD1. V shed 5 bases, J shed 1 base, and the junction held 4 bases outside the gene matches. Germline V gives CDR1 SGHVS, CDR2 FQNEAQ. The CDR3 sequence is 14 residues long. The chain's CDR3 is CASSEGGANTEAFF. In nucleotides, the CDR3 is TGTGCCAGCAGCGAAGGGGGCGCGAACACTGAAGCTTTCTTT.

This chain joins TRBV7-2 and TRBJ2-4; D is unclear. The CDR3 is 11 residues long. The germline V gene encodes CDR1 SGHTA and CDR2 FQGNSA. V lost 5 bases, J lost 6 bases, and 5 bases lay in between. The CDR3 sequence is CASSPRNIQYF. The CDR3 DNA follows: TGTGCCAGCAGCCCGAGAAACATTCAGTACTTC.

The chain recombines TRBV5-1 with TRBJ2-2; 7 bases agree with TRBD2. The J segment lost 2 bases and the V segment lost 4 bases, leaving 5 bases of the junction unmatched. CDR1 is SGHRS and CDR2 is YFSETQ in the germline V gene. The CDR3 totals 15 residues. The CDR3 spells CASSTGGLNTGELFF. The CDR3 DNA follows: TGCGCCAGCAGCACGGGGGGACTTAACACCGGGGAGCTGTTTTTT.

This clone was observed a single time. V is TRBV7-9 and J is TRBJ2-1, with D tentatively TRBD1 (5 bases). The CDR3 length is 15 residues. The germline V and J ends were trimmed by 2 bases and 5 bases, with 13 bases remaining between them. Looked up from germline, CDR1 is SEHNR and CDR2 is FQNEAQ (reference sequence). This chain's CDR3 is CASSLLGQGNNEQFF. Written as DNA, the CDR3 is TGTGCCAGCAGCTTACTCGGGCAGGGCAACAATGAGCAGTTCTTC.

The chain employs TRBV11-3 and TRBJ1-2, with 10 bases fitting TRBD1. CDR3 size: 13 residues. The V gene end was trimmed by 3 bases and the J gene end by 6 bases; junction bases not matched to a gene: 1. Per the germline V gene, CDR1 is SGHNT and CDR2 is YENEEA. The chain's CDR3 is CASSLTGGHGYTF. The CDR3 DNA is TGTGCCAGCAGCTTGACAGGGGGCCATGGCTACACCTTC.

This clone was detected a few times. The V call is TRBV29-1, the J call TRBJ2-7, with TRBD2 identical over 7 bases. CDR3 size: 12 residues. The V gene's germline CDR1 is SQVTM and CDR2 ANQGSEA. V shed 7 bases and J 6 bases; nucleotides not matched to a gene: 9. The CDR3 DNA is TGCAGCGCCCCCCCTAGCGGTTCCGAGCAGTACTTC. Translated, it gives CSAPPSGSEQYF.

The chain uses TRBV30 and TRBJ2-1; TRBD2 is a possible D gene (5 bases). V lost 2 bases, J lost 10 bases, and 12 bases lay in between. The CDR3 totals 12 residues. Germline V gene lookup returns CDR1 GTSNPN and CDR2 SVGIG (reference sequence). For the CDR3, the DNA is TGTGCCTGGAGTAGTGTGGCGGGCGAGCAGTTCTTC. Protein sequence: CAWSSVAGEQFF.

The chain links TRBV6-2 or TRBV6-3 to TRBJ2-3, with a tentative D call TRBD2 (5 bases). Germline V gene data show CDR1 as MNHEY and CDR2 as SVGEGT. The CDR3 loop spans 14 amino acids. The germline V and J ends were trimmed by 4 bases and 1 base, with 9 bases remaining between them. CDR3 sequence: CASSWSSGTDTQYF. In DNA form, the CDR3 reads TGTGCCAGCAGTTGGAGTAGCGGCACAGATACGCAGTATTTT.

This chain joins TRBV3-1 (or the pseudogene TRBV3-2) and TRBJ2-1; TRBD2 agrees at 11 bases. CDR3 length: 16 residues. Looked up from germline, CDR1 is LGHDT and CDR2 is YNNKEL (reference sequence). Unmatched junction bases numbered 6, after V lost 1 base and J lost 7 bases. CDR3 loop: CASSQGASGGPNEQFF. CDR3 DNA sequence: TGTGCCAGCAGCCAAGGGGCTAGCGGGGGGCCAAATGAGCAGTTCTTC.

V and J are TRBV18 and TRBJ2-7; 12 bases line up with TRBD2. Germline loops: CDR1 KGHSH, CDR2 LQKENI. J gave up 2 bases and V 6 bases, and 5 bases lay outside the gene matches. There are 15 residues in the CDR3. CDR3 nucleotides: TGTGCCAGCTCCGGACTAGCGGGGCAAACCTACGAGCAGTACTTC. Amino acids: CASSGLAGQTYEQYF.

This chain connects TRBV10-3 to TRBJ2-5; 10 bases line up with TRBD2. The CDR3 is made up of 18 amino acids. With 2 bases clipped from V and 5 bases from J, the junction kept 14 bases outside the gene matches. Germline-derived CDR1 and CDR2 are ENHRY and SYGVKD. CDR3 amino acids: CAISEGFTSGRARETQYF. Here the CDR3 DNA reads TGTGCCATCAGTGAGGGTTTTACGAGCGGGAGGGCCAGGGAGACCCAGTACTTC.